These T cell receptor beta chains were read from a single sample in a study of beta chain features in type 1 diabetes. Clones were read by immunoSEQ multiplex PCR, and TCRdb kept only the in-frame ones, dropping some. The sample has about half a million clones, about 32% seen once. Sequencing was carried out using naive CD4+ T cells from blood. All receptors come from a man aged 18 to 30 in good health. CDR3s include the opening cysteine and the closing phenylalanine or tryptophan. D genes are given only for firm matches. Part of the rows lack a size; the others show once, few, many or a class for expanded clones.

j_gene: TRBJ2-1; v_gene: TRBV7-8; len: 15; d_gene: .; abundance: .; CDR3nt: TGTGCCAGCAGCTTAGCCCACAGGGGAGGAGATGAGCAGTTCTTC; CDR3aa: CASSLAHRGGDEQFF
j_gene: TRBJ2-7; v_gene: TRBV4-3; len: 17; d_gene: .; abundance: .; CDR3nt: TGCGCCAGCAGCCAAGACGACTTACTAGCTGGGATTTACGAGCAGTACTTC; CDR3aa: CASSQDDLLAGIYEQYF
j_gene: TRBJ1-4; v_gene: TRBV25-1; len: 14; d_gene: .; abundance: few; CDR3nt: TGTGCCAGCAGGCATACTGGCACTAATGAAAAACTGTTTTTT; CDR3aa: CASRHTGTNEKLFF
j_gene: TRBJ2-3; v_gene: TRBV23-1; len: 17; d_gene: .; abundance: few; CDR3nt: TGCGCCAGCAGTCAATCGGATGGCAGTTGTCACACAGATACGCAGTATTTT; CDR3aa: CASSQSDGSCHTDTQYF
j_gene: TRBJ2-1; v_gene: TRBV4-2; len: 13; d_gene: .; abundance: .; CDR3nt: TGTGCCAGCAGCCAAGTAACGGAATATGAGCAGTTCTTC; CDR3aa: CASSQVTEYEQFF
j_gene: TRBJ2-7; v_gene: TRBV5-1; len: 11; d_gene: .; abundance: .; CDR3nt: TGCGCCAGCAGCGGAACCTACGAGCAGTACTTC; CDR3aa: CASSGTYEQYF
j_gene: TRBJ2-1; v_gene: TRBV7-2; len: 12; d_gene: .; abundance: few; CDR3nt: TGTGCCAGCAGCCCCCAGCTGGGTGAGCAGTTCTTC; CDR3aa: CASSPQLGEQFF
j_gene: TRBJ2-7; v_gene: TRBV6-6; len: 14; d_gene: .; abundance: .; CDR3nt: TGTGCCAGCAGTTACTCGAGACTAGGAGGAGAGCAGTACTTC; CDR3aa: CASSYSRLGGEQYF
j_gene: TRBJ2-5; v_gene: TRBV12-2; len: 13; d_gene: .; abundance: once; CDR3nt: TGTGCAAGTCGCTTCAGCGGTATGGGGACCCAGTACTTC; CDR3aa: CASRFSGMGTQYF
j_gene: TRBJ2-7; v_gene: TRBV12-5; len: 15; d_gene: .; abundance: .; CDR3nt: TGTGCTAGTGCCCGACAGCCTGGACCCTCCTACGAGCAGTACTTC; CDR3aa: CASARQPGPSYEQYF
j_gene: TRBJ2-7; v_gene: TRBV7-2; len: 15; d_gene: TRBD1; abundance: .; CDR3nt: TGTGCCAGCAGCCGCCGAGGACAGGGAAAGTACGAGCAGTACTTC; CDR3aa: CASSRRGQGKYEQYF
j_gene: TRBJ1-1; v_gene: TRBV29-1; len: 13; d_gene: TRBD1; abundance: .; CDR3nt: TGCAGCGTTAAAGGCAGGGGGCTCACTGAAGCTTTCTTT; CDR3aa: CSVKGRGLTEAFF
j_gene: TRBJ2-1; v_gene: TRBV5-1; len: 17; d_gene: TRBD2; abundance: few; CDR3nt: TGCGCCAGCAGCTTGGATAGAGGGACTAGCTCCTACAATGAGCAGTTCTTC; CDR3aa: CASSLDRGTSSYNEQFF
j_gene: TRBJ2-5; v_gene: TRBV6-1; len: 16; d_gene: TRBD2; abundance: .; CDR3nt: TGTGCCAGCAGTGAAGCGGTAGCGGGAGGCCAAGAGACCCAGTACTTC; CDR3aa: CASSEAVAGGQETQYF
j_gene: TRBJ2-2; v_gene: TRBV28; len: 15; d_gene: .; abundance: once; CDR3nt: TGTGCCAGCTGGTTAAGGAGGGGAAACACCGGGGAGCTGTTTTTT; CDR3aa: CASWLRRGNTGELFF
j_gene: TRBJ2-7; v_gene: TRBV25-1; len: 14; d_gene: .; abundance: few; CDR3nt: TGTGCCAGCAGACCCACCAGTGGAGGCTACGAGCAGTACTTC; CDR3aa: CASRPTSGGYEQYF
j_gene: TRBJ2-5; v_gene: TRBV20-1; len: 11; d_gene: .; abundance: few; CDR3nt: TGCAGTATTACAGGGCGAGAGACCCAGTACTTC; CDR3aa: CSITGRETQYF